This T cell receptor (beta chain) was identified in a study of blood T cells in healthy people across ages. Study results and limitations: Leaving the PBMCs unsorted stopped any conclusive comparison of naive versus antigen-experienced cells.

The germline CDR1 and CDR2 sequences are DFQATT and SNEGSKA (reference sequence). The CDR3 contains 12 residues. The V and J ends lost 3 bases and 2 bases respectively, with 7 bases between them. As concerns this clonotype: What it binds is not known.

With a J-beta primer mix and a sample-barcoded 5' primer, a second PCR ran about 7 to 11 cycles. One entry per CDR3 protein, called by TCRdb with MiXCR from the 5' RACE reads. The sample gives about 760,000 distinct CDR3 sequences, more than 55% of which show up once; about 26% is in the top ten. Sequenced input: blood. The chain combines TRBV20-1 with TRBJ2-5; unclear D gene. This clonotype was sampled from a man between 40 and 49 years old in good health. As DNA, the CDR3 is TGCAGTGCTAGGGTCATACAAGAGACCCAGTACTTC. Its protein product is CSARVIQETQYF.